These 24 T cell receptor beta chains originate from one sample sequenced in a study of post-analysis software for immune sequencing data. Unique-molecular-identifier-tagged TCR beta cDNA libraries were used. TCRdb independently ran MiXCR on the PCR reads; one entry per CDR3 protein. Here the sample spans over 700,000 distinct CDR3 sequences, 25% to 30% being singletons. Study results and caveats: Comparison of patients with controls showed about 5 TRBV segments more frequent in patients, TRBV5-6, TRBV5-1 and TRBV20-1 among them.

Antigen specificity for these receptors is unknown. The sample taken for sequencing was blood. Receptors were obtained from a girl between 10 and 17 years old with multiple sclerosis.

The chain couples TRBV6-5 to TRBJ2-3, with D hard to call. Germline V gene sequence: CDR1 MNHEY, CDR2 SVGAGI. V gave up 0 bases and J gave up 3 bases, with 13 bases separating them. The CDR3 loop spans 16 amino acids. CDR3 DNA sequence: TGTGCCAGCAGTTACTCGAAACAGCTAGAAACAGATACGCAGTATTTT. This codes for CASSYSKQLETDTQYF.

The chain links TRBV10-3 to TRBJ2-3; 10 positions agree with TRBD2. The CDR3 extends over 16 amino acids. Germline loops: CDR1 ENHRY, CDR2 SYGVKD. J lost 1 base, V lost 3 bases, and 4 bases had no gene match. The CDR3 coding sequence is TGTGCCATCAGTGACGTAGCGGGGGGCGGCACAGATACGCAGTATTTT. It encodes CAISDVAGGGTDTQYF.

The chain combines TRBV19 with TRBJ2-1; D not certain. Germline-derived CDR1 and CDR2 are LNHDA and SQIVND (reference sequence). Trimming removed 7 bases from V and 1 base from J, with 8 bases in between. The CDR3 consists of 13 residues. The CDR3 region is CASTGVSYNEQFF. Written as DNA, the CDR3 is TGTGCCAGTACTGGGGTTTCCTACAATGAGCAGTTCTTC.

The genes are TRBV15 and TRBJ1-6; D remains ambiguous. The germline V and J ends were trimmed by 1 base and 7 bases, with 5 bases remaining between them. CDR3 size: 13 residues. CDR1 is LNHNV, CDR2 YYDKDF, per germline (reference sequence). The CDR3 DNA sequence: TGTGCCACCAGCAGAGTAAGCAATTCACCCCTCCACTTT. This sequence encodes CATSRVSNSPLHF.

This sequence joins TRBV6-1 and TRBJ1-1; perhaps TRBD1 as D (5 bases). V shed 8 bases and J shed 8 bases, with 12 bases lying between them. The CDR3 is 11 residues long. Germline CDR1 MNHNS, CDR2 SASEGT. In DNA, the CDR3 is TGTGCCAGCGCAGGGAGGTTCGAAGCTTTCTTT. This sequence encodes CASAGRFEAFF.

The chain has TRBV2 and TRBJ2-3; no clear D gene. This CDR3 has 14 residues. Trimming removed 6 bases at V and 1 base at J, with 11 bases between. CDR1 is SNHLY, CDR2 FYNNEI, per germline. The CDR3 DNA reads as TGTGCCAGCAGACAACTTACTGGCACAGATACGCAGTATTTT. Translating it yields CASRQLTGTDTQYF.

The chain combines TRBV6-2 or TRBV6-3 with TRBJ2-7, with D possibly called TRBD1 or TRBD2 (6 bases each). In germline, CDR1 is MNHEY, CDR2 SVGEGT. The CDR3 has 17 residues. The V and J ends lost 1 base and 3 bases respectively, with 19 bases between them. CDR3 in DNA: TGTGCCAGCAGTTACTTCGAGGGGACAAGGGGAGGCTACGAGCAGTACTTC. Protein product: CASSYFEGTRGGYEQYF.

The chain combines TRBV28 with TRBJ2-3; 11 nucleotides agree with TRBD2. J lost 5 bases, V lost 6 bases, and 7 bases had no gene match. There are 15 residues in the CDR3. Looked up from germline, CDR1 is MDHEN and CDR2 is SYDVKM. The CDR3 spells CASRLSLAGVDTQYF. The CDR3 coding sequence is TGTGCCAGCAGACTCTCACTAGCGGGAGTAGATACGCAGTATTTT.

In its sample, this clonotype was seen a few times. The chain carries TRBV3-1 and TRBJ2-1; TRBD1 is a possible D gene (6 bases). The CDR3 has 13 residues. Germline V gene data show CDR1 as LGHDT and CDR2 as YNNKEL (reference sequence). Trimming took off 4 bases at V and 5 bases at J, with 9 bases between the two ends. The CDR3 sequence is CASSPTGNNEQFF. For the CDR3, the DNA is TGTGCCAGCAGCCCGACAGGTAACAATGAGCAGTTCTTC.

V is TRBV5-1 and J is TRBJ2-3; no definite D call. Trimming pared 0 bases from V and 0 bases from J, leaving 8 bases between. The CDR3 is 15 amino acids. CDR1 SGHRS and CDR2 YFSETQ come from the germline V gene. The CDR3 nucleotides are TGCGCCAGCAGCTTGGAGGAATATAGCACAGATACGCAGTATTTT. Translation gives CASSLEEYSTDTQYF.

The chain employs TRBV20-1 and TRBJ2-7; D is unclear. The CDR3 totals 14 residues. Germline-derived CDR1 and CDR2 are DFQATT and SNEGSKA (reference sequence). Trimming took off 8 bases at V and 0 bases at J, with 17 bases between the two ends. Here the CDR3 reads CSTQAFHLSYEQYF. CDR3 in DNA: TGCAGTACCCAAGCGTTCCACCTCTCCTACGAGCAGTACTTC.

Only a few counts were recorded for this clonotype. The chain joins TRBV7-2 to TRBJ1-4, with unresolved D. CDR1 is SGHTA and CDR2 is FQGNSA in the germline V gene. Trimming removed 5 bases at V and 6 bases at J, with 16 bases between. The CDR3 consists of 15 residues. The CDR3 bases are TGTGCCAGCAGCCTAGACATCTGGGATGATGAAAAACTGTTTTTT. The encoded protein is CASSLDIWDDEKLFF.

This chain connects TRBV5-1 to TRBJ1-5; D is perhaps TRBD1 (5 bases). Deletions cut 2 bases from V and 7 bases from J, with 16 bases between. Looked up from germline, CDR1 is SGHRS and CDR2 is YFSETQ. The CDR3 covers 15 residues. DNA for the CDR3: TGCGCCAGCAGCTTTGGTTACGGGGGAGACCAGCCCCAGCATTTT. Translation: CASSFGYGGDQPQHF.

The J gene is TRBJ2-3, the V gene TRBV20-1; TRBD2 is a possible D gene (7 bases). This CDR3 has 16 amino acids. V was clipped by 6 bases and J by 5 bases, with 24 bases between them. Germline assignment: CDR1 DFQATT and CDR2 SNEGSKA (reference sequence). As DNA, the CDR3 is TGCAGTGCGGAGGGGGGGGAGGGAGCTGTGGTAGATACGCAGTATTTT. Translation gives CSAEGGEGAVVDTQYF.

The chain has TRBV28 and TRBJ2-3; TRBD2 might be the D (5 bases). The CDR3 is 13 residues long. Germline lookup yields CDR1 MDHEN and CDR2 SYDVKM. Trimming left V 3 bases short and J 2 bases short, with 6 bases between. CDR3 in DNA: TGTGCCAGCAGTTTTGACTACACAGATACGCAGTATTTT. Its protein product is CASSFDYTDTQYF.

This clonotype was seen more than once but under ten times. This rearrangement joins TRBV6-5 to TRBJ2-4; 10 bases align to TRBD2. TRBJ2-7 matches the DNA end more closely, so the J call is doubtful. This CDR3 is 15 amino acids long. The germline CDR1 and CDR2 sequences are MNHEY and SVGAGI. The CDR3 sequence: CASSYVLAGEGEQYF. The CDR3 coding sequence is TGTGCCAGCAGTTACGTTCTAGCGGGAGAGGGCGAGCAGTACTTC.

This clonotype came up a few times. This rearrangement joins TRBV6-6 to TRBJ1-1; D is ambiguous. CDR1 is MNHNY, CDR2 SVGAGI, per germline (reference sequence). V lost 5 bases and J lost 0, with 13 bases in between. The CDR3 consists of 15 residues. The CDR3 DNA sequence: TGTGCCAGCAGTAAACATCCAGGAATGAACACTGAAGCTTTCTTT. This translates into CASSKHPGMNTEAFF.

For the CDR3, the DNA is TGTGCCAGCAGTGAAGCGGGGGAAAGTCAGCCCCAGCATTTT. Amino acid sequence: CASSEAGESQPQHF. The chain has TRBV2 and TRBJ1-5; TRBD1 might be the D (5 bases). The CDR3 covers 14 residues. V was pared by 0 bases and J by 6 bases, with 9 bases between. Germline V gene lookup returns CDR1 SNHLY and CDR2 FYNNEI.

The V and J genes are TRBV7-2 and TRBJ1-4; D gene ambiguous. Germline assignment: CDR1 SGHTA and CDR2 FQGNSA. The CDR3 sequence is 12 residues long. The V end was cut by 3 bases, the J end by 7 bases, with 6 bases between. CDR3 in DNA: TGTGCCAGCAGCTTGATGAGTGAAAAACTGTTTTTT. Translating gives CASSLMSEKLFF.

The chain has TRBV6-6 and TRBJ2-3; 8 positions agree with TRBD2. J lost 5 bases, V lost 5 bases, and 15 bases had no gene match. CDR3 length: 17 residues. Germline lookup yields CDR1 MNHNY and CDR2 SVGAGI (reference sequence). CDR3 protein: CASSPRGTGGQRDTQYF. In DNA, the CDR3 is TGTGCCAGCAGTCCCCGCGGGACGGGGGGGCAGCGAGATACGCAGTATTTT.

V gene TRBV7-2 combines with J gene TRBJ2-3, with 10 bases that match TRBD2. CDR3 length equals 17 residues. With V trimmed by 1 base and J by 2 bases, 6 bases remained unmatched. CDR1 is SGHTA, CDR2 FQGNSA, per germline. The CDR3 sequence is CASSLVTSGVNTDTQYF. In DNA, the CDR3 is TGTGCCAGCAGCTTAGTAACTAGCGGGGTGAACACAGATACGCAGTATTTT. Full variable domain (remainder filled in from reference TRBV7-2 and TRBJ2-3): GAGVSQSPSNKVTEKGKDVELRCDPISGHTALYWYRQSLGQGLEFLIYFQGNSAPDKSGLPSDRFSAERTGGSVSTLTIQRTQQEDSAVYLCASSLVTSGVNTDTQYFGPGTRLTVL.

This clonotype was observed a handful of times. The chain joins TRBV7-2 to TRBJ1-1; a possible D gene is TRBD1 (6 bases). Germline V gene lookup returns CDR1 SGHTA and CDR2 FQGNSA. The CDR3 extends over 15 amino acids. Trimming removed 6 bases at V and 0 bases at J, with 14 bases between. The CDR3 is CASSSAGTLNTEAFF. The CDR3 nucleotides are TGTGCCAGCAGTTCGGCCGGGACATTGAACACTGAAGCTTTCTTT.

The chain joins TRBV20-1 to TRBJ2-3; D gene unclear. The length of the CDR3 is 14 residues. Germline V gene sequence: CDR1 DFQATT, CDR2 SNEGSKA (reference sequence). V was cut by 7 bases and J by 1 base, with 15 bases left in between. The CDR3 coding sequence is TGCAGTGTAGTGACCCATGCGGGCACAGATACGCAGTATTTT. Translation gives CSVVTHAGTDTQYF.

The gene calls are TRBV6-6 and TRBJ1-5; 11 positions match TRBD1. With V trimmed by 8 bases and J by 7 bases, 4 bases remained unmatched. CDR3 length equals 13 residues. Germline CDR1 and CDR2: MNHNY and SVGAGI (reference sequence). Written as DNA, the CDR3 is TGTGCCAGCTCCGGGACAGGGGGGCAGCCCCAGCATTTT. Amino acid sequence: CASSGTGGQPQHF.